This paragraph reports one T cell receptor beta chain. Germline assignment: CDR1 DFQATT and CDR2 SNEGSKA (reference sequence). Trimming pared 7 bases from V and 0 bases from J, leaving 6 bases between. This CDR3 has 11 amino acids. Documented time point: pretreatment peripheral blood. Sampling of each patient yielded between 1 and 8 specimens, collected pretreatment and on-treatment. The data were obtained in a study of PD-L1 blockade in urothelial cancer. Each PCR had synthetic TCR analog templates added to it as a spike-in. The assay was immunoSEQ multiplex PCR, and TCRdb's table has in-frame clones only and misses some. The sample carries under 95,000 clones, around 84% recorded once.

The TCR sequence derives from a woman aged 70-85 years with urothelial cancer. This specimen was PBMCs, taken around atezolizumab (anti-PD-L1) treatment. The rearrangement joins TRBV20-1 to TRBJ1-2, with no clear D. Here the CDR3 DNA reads TGCAGTGTCAGGTCTAACTATGGCTACACCTTC. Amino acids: CSVRSNYGYTF.